The subject of this entry is one TCR beta chain. Its specificity is unknown. Germline CDR1 reads SGHNT; CDR2 reads YYREEE (reference sequence). V shed 4 bases and J 4 bases; nucleotides not matched to a gene: 4. This CDR3 has 17 amino acids. These data originate in a study of cytomegalovirus exposure and HLA in healthy donors. In the study overall: HLA-typed donors contributed 65 million to 85 million unique TCRs, which were held in an early data release.

Regarding the study as a whole: Sequencing likely caused a cluster of highly shared sequence variants. Presence/absence analyses assumed roughly uniform sequencing depth across donors, which may not hold.

The PCR made use of 60 Vbeta and 13 Jbeta primers. Here immunoSEQ multiplex PCR was the method, and the copy in TCRdb shows in-frame clones only, minus some. The table lists over 100,000 clones, approximately 60% of them singletons, with 2% to 3% in the top ten. The TCR comes from a woman between 40 and 50 years old in good health and CMV-seronegative. The chain couples TRBV5-4 to TRBJ2-2; 16 positions agree with TRBD2. The sample was PBMCs. CDR3 in DNA: TGTGCCAGCAGCCCCGGGACTAGCGGGGGGGTCACCGGGGAGCTGTTTTTT. Protein: CASSPGTSGGVTGELFF.